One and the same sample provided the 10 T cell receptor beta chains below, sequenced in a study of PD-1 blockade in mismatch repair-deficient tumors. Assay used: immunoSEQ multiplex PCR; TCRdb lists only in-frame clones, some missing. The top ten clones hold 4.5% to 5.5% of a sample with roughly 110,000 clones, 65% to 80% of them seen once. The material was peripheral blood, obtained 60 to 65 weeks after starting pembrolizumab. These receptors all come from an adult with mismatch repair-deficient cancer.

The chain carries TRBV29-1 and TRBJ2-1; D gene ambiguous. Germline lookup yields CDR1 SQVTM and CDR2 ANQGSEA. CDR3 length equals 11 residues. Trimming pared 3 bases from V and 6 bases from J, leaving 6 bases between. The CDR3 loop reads CSVDHSNEQFF. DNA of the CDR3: TGCAGCGTTGACCATTCCAATGAGCAGTTCTTC.

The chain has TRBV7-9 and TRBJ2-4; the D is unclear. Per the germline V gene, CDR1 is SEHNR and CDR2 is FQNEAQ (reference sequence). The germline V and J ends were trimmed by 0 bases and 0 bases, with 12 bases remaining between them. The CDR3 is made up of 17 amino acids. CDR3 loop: CASSLAGQALAKNIQYF. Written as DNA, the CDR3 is TGTGCCAGCAGCTTAGCGGGCCAGGCTCTAGCCAAAAACATTCAGTACTTC.

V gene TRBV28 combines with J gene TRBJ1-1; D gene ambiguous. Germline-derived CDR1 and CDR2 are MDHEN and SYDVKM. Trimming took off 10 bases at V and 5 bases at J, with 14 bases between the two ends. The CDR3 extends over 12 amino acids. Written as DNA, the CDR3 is TGTGCCACACGCGCTCAAGGGACTGAAGCTTTCTTT. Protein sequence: CATRAQGTEAFF.

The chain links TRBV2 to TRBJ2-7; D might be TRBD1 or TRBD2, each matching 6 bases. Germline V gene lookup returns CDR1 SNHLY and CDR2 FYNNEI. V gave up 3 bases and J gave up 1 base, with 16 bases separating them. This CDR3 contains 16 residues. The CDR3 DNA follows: TGTGCCAGCAGTGACATCGGAGGGGGATCGTCCTACGAGCAGTACTTC. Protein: CASSDIGGGSSYEQYF.

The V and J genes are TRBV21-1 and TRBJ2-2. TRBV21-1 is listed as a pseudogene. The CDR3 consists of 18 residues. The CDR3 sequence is CASSKIEIRPANTGELFF. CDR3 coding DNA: TGTGCCAGCAGCAAAATCGAGATAAGGCCTGCGAACACCGGGGAGCTGTTTTTT.

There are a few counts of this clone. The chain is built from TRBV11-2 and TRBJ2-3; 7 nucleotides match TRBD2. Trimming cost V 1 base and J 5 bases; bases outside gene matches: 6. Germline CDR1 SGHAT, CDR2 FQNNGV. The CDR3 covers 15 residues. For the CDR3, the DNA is TGTGCCAGCAGCTTAGGGGCGGGAGTGCAAGATACGCAGTATTTT. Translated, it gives CASSLGAGVQDTQYF.

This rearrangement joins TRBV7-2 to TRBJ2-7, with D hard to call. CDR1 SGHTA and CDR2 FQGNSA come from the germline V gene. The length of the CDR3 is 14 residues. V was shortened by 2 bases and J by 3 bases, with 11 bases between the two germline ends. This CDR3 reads CASSLSPGNYEQYF. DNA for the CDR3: TGTGCCAGCAGCTTATCGCCAGGAAACTACGAGCAGTACTTC. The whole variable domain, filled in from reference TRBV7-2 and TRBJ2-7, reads GAGVSQSPSNKVTEKGKDVELRCDPISGHTALYWYRQSLGQGLEFLIYFQGNSAPDKSGLPSDRFSAERTGGSVSTLTIQRTQQEDSAVYLCASSLSPGNYEQYFGPGTRLTVT.

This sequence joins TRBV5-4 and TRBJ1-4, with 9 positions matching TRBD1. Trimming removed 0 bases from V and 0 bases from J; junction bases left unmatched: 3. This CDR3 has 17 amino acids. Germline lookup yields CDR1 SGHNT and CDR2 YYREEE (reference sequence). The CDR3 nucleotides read TGTGCCAGCAGCTTGGGGGGACAGGGTGCAACTAATGAAAAACTGTTTTTT. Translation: CASSLGGQGATNEKLFF.

CDR3 nucleotide sequence: TGTGCCAGCAGCGTAGCTACCGGGGCGGTCTACAATGAGCAGTTCTTC. Its translation: CASSVATGAVYNEQFF. The chain employs TRBV9 and TRBJ2-1; D tentatively fits TRBD1 or TRBD2 (5 bases each). Germline CDR1 is SGDLS and CDR2 is YYNGEE. V lost 0 bases and J 3 bases, leaving 13 bases between the germline ends. This CDR3 comprises 16 residues.

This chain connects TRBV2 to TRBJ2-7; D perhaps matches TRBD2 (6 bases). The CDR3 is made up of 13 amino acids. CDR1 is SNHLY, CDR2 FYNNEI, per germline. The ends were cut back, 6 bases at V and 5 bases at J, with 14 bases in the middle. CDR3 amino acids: CASRVGGVNEQYF. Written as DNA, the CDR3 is TGTGCCAGCAGGGTGGGAGGTGTGAACGAGCAGTACTTC.